The present T cell receptor (beta chain) was sequenced within a study of cytomegalovirus exposure and HLA in healthy donors. Regarding donors, all were healthy bone marrow donors. Study results and limitations: Some TCR beta chains (over 150 of them) were listed as cytomegalovirus-associated. No immune exposure information besides CMV serostatus was available.

With 60 Vbeta and 13 Jbeta primers, the PCR was carried out. Produced via immunoSEQ multiplex PCR; TCRdb's table is partial and in-frame only. The table shows around 190,000 clones, with 74% occurring only once. In this sample, this clone turned up once. What it binds is not known. CDR1 SEHNR and CDR2 FQNEAQ come from the germline V gene (reference sequence). With 5 bases clipped from V and 4 bases from J, the junction kept 3 bases outside the gene matches. The CDR3 is 13 amino acids. The TCR originated in a woman under 40 in good health and CMV-seropositive. The chain uses TRBV7-9 and TRBJ1-1; 8 bases are a match to TRBD1. The specimen was PBMCs. The CDR3 bases are TGTGCCAGCAGCATTCAGGGGGCCACTGAAGCTTTCTTT. The encoded protein is CASSIQGATEAFF.